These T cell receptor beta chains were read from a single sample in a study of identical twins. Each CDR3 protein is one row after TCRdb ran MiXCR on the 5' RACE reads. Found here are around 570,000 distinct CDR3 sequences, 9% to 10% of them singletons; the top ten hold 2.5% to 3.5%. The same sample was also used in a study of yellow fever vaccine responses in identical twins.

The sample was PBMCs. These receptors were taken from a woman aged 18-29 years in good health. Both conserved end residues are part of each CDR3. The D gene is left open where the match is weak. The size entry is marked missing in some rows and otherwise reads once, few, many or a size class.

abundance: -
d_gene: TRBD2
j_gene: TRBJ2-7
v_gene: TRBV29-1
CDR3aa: CSGPGPHGTSGGSESSYEQYF
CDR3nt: TGCAGCGGACCAGGCCCCCACGGGACTAGCGGGGGGTCAGAGAGCTCCTACGAGCAGTACTTC

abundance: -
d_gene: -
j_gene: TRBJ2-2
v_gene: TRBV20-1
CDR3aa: CSARPSWVVAGELFF
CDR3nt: TGCAGTGCTAGGCCGTCTTGGGTGGTAGCAGGGGAGCTGTTTTTT

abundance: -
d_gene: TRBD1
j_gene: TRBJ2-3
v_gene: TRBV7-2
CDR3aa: CASSLATRQGRYF
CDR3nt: TGTGCCAGCAGCTTAGCAACCCGACAGGGAAGATATTTT

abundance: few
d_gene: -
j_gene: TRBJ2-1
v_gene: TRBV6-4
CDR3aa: CASSTQLSSYNEQFF
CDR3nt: TGTGCCAGCAGTACCCAACTGAGCTCCTACAATGAGCAGTTCTTC

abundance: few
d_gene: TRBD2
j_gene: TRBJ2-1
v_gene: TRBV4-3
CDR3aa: CASSPKGLAGGGNEQFF
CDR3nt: TGCGCCAGCAGCCCGAAGGGACTAGCGGGAGGTGGCAATGAGCAGTTCTTC

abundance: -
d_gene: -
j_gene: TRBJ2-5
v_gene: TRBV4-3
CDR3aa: CASSPRAAVQETQYF
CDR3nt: TGCGCCAGCAGCCCCCGGGCGGCGGTCCAAGAGACCCAGTACTTC

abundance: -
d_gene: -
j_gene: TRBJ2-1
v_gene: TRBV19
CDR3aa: CASSIGRGLYNEQFF
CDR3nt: TGTGCCAGTAGTATAGGCCGGGGACTCTACAATGAGCAGTTCTTC

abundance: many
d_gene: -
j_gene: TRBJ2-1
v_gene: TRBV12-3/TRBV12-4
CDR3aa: CASSLGRTYPWNEQFF
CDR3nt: TGTGCCAGCAGCTTAGGACGGACTTACCCGTGGAATGAGCAGTTCTTC

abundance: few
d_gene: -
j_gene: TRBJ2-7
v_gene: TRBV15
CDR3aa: CATSRENRQASYEQYF
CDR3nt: TGTGCCACCAGCAGAGAAAACCGACAGGCATCCTACGAGCAGTACTTC

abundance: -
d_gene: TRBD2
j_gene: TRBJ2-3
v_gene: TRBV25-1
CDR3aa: CASWAGGTDTQYF
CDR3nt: TGTGCCAGCTGGGCGGGAGGGACAGATACGCAGTATTTT

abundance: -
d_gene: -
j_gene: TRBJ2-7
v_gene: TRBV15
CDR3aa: CATRDPPRLWQYF
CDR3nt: TGTGCCACCAGGGACCCACCGAGGCTTTGGCAGTACTTC

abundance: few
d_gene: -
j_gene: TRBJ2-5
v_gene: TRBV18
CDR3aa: CASSPVATQETQYF
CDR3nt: TGTGCCAGCTCACCGGTAGCGACACAAGAGACCCAGTACTTC

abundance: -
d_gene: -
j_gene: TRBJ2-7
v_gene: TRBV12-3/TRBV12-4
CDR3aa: CASSGDLGDYEQYF
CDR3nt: TGTGCCAGCAGTGGGGACTTGGGGGACTACGAGCAGTACTTC

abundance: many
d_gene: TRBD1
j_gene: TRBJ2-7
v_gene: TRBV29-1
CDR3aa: CSVPGQGVYEQYF
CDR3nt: TGCAGCGTTCCGGGACAGGGGGTCTACGAGCAGTACTTC

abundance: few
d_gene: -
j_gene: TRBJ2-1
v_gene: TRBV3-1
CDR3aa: CASSRLGTTDNEQFF
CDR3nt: TGTGCCAGCAGCCGCCTCGGGACGACCGACAATGAGCAGTTCTTC

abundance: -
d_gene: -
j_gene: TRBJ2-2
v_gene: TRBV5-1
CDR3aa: CASSLARGTGELFF
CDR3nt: TGCGCCAGCAGCTTGGCTAGGGGCACCGGGGAGCTGTTTTTT

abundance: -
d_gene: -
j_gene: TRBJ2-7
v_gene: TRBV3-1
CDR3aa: CASSPPLWGPPYEQYF
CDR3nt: TGTGCCAGCAGCCCGCCTCTCTGGGGGCCCCCCTACGAGCAGTACTTC

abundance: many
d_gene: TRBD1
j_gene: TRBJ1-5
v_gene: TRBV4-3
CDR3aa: CASSPGGANQPQHF
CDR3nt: TGCGCCAGCAGCCCAGGGGGGGCCAATCAGCCCCAGCATTTT

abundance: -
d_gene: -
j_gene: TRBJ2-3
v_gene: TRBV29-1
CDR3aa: CSVDFPSGERTDTQYF
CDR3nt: TGCAGCGTTGATTTCCCCTCTGGGGAGCGCACAGATACGCAGTATTTT

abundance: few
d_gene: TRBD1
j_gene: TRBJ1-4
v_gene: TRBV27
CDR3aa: CASSSRQGANEKLFF
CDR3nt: TGTGCCAGCAGTTCCCGACAGGGGGCTAATGAAAAACTGTTTTTT

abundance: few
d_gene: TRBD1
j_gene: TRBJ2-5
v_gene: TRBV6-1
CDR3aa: CASRDDRDQETQYF
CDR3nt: TGTGCCAGCAGAGACGACAGGGACCAAGAGACCCAGTACTTC

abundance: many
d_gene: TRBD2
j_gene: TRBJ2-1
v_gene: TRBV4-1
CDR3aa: CASSQVRLAVYNEQFF
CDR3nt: TGCGCCAGCAGCCAAGTGAGGCTAGCGGTCTACAATGAGCAGTTCTTC

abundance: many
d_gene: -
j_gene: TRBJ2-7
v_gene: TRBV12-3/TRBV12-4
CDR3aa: CASSFRGLLEQYF
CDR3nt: TGTGCCAGCAGTTTTCGGGGGTTGCTCGAGCAGTACTTC

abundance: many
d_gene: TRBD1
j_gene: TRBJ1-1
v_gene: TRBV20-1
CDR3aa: CSARAGGQGREAFF
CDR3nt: TGCAGTGCTAGAGCGGGGGGACAGGGACGTGAAGCTTTCTTT

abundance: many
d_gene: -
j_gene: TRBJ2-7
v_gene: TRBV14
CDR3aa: CASSLLGRYEQYF
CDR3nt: TGTGCCAGCAGCCTCTTAGGACGCTACGAGCAGTACTTC

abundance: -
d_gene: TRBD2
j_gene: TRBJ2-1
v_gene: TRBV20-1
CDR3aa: CSARTSGGADNEQFF
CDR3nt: TGCAGTGCTCGGACTAGCGGGGGGGCCGACAATGAGCAGTTCTTC

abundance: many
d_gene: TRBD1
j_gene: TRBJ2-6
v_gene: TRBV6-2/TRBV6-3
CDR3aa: CASTGTGLSGANVLTF
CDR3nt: TGTGCCAGCACCGGGACAGGGCTCTCTGGGGCCAACGTCCTGACTTTC

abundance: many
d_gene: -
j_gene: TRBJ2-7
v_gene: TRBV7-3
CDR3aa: CASSPDGGTASYEQYF
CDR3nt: TGTGCCAGCAGCCCGGATGGGGGGACCGCCTCCTACGAGCAGTACTTC

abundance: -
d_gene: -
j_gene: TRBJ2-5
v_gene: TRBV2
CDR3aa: CASSAIKETQYF
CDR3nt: TGTGCCAGCAGTGCCATTAAAGAGACCCAGTACTTC

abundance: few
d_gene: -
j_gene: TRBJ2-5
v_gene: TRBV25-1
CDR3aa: CASSELEGTQYF
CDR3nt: TGTGCCAGCAGTGAATTGGAGGGGACCCAGTACTTC

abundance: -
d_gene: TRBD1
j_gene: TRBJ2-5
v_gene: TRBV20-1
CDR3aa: CSAPAGTGYRETQYF
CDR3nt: TGCAGTGCTCCAGCCGGGACAGGGTACCGAGAGACCCAGTACTTC

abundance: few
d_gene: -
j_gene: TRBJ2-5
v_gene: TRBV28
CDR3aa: CASSLGGRVETQYF
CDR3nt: TGTGCCAGCAGTTTAGGGGGCCGGGTAGAGACCCAGTACTTC

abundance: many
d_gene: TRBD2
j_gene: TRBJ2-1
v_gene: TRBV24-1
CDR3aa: CATSDLLAGGRNEQFF
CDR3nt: TGTGCCACCAGTGATTTGCTTGCGGGGGGGCGGAATGAGCAGTTCTTC

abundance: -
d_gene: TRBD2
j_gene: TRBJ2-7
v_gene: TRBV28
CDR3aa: CASSPLAGVREQYF
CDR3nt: TGTGCCAGCAGTCCCCTGGCGGGAGTTAGGGAGCAGTACTTC

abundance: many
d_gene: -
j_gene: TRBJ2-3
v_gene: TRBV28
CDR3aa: CASSLRSGPGWNTQYF
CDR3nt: TGTGCCAGCAGTTTGAGAAGCGGACCCGGGTGGAATACGCAGTATTTT

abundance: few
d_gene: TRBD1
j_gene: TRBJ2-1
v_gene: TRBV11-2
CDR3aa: CASSRGQSTYNEQFF
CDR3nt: TGTGCCAGCAGCCGGGGACAGTCTACCTACAATGAGCAGTTCTTC

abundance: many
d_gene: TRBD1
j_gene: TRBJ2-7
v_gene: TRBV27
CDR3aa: CASSSRDRTYEQYF
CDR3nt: TGTGCCAGCAGTTCCCGGGACAGAACCTACGAGCAGTACTTC

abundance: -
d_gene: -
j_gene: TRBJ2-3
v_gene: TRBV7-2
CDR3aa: CASSTFFGADTQYF
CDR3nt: TGTGCCAGCAGCACATTTTTTGGGGCAGATACGCAGTATTTT